Reported below is one T cell receptor (beta chain). This clone's antigen is unknown. Base qualities are not provided; no much larger clone lies one nucleotide away. To sequence the TCRbeta CDR3 region, genomic DNA was isolated from the sorted cells. The immunoSEQ Assay was used for sequencing of TCRbeta CDR3 regions. TCRdb's version of the immuneACCESS table is confined to in-frame rearrangements and falls short of the full clone set. An unresolved V gene accounts for under half of the shortfall where checked; the remainder is of unknown origin. The sample table holds about 70,000 clones, of which 85% were seen once. Together, the top ten hold approximately 0.5% of the sample. Patients with a history of autoimmune disease or receiving systemic immunosuppression were excluded from the trial. Peripheral blood for TCR sequencing was collected from all dose cohorts at baseline, on cycle 4 day 1, and on cycle 7 day 1. Samples came from an open-label, multicenter, first-in-human phase I dose-escalation trial of ivuxolimab. Adults with locally advanced or metastatic melanoma, renal cell, hepatocellular, or head and neck squamous cell carcinoma were enrolled in the trial. Before TCR sequencing, CD4+ T cells and CD8+ T cells were sorted from peripheral blood as separate populations.

The data stem from a study of OX40 agonist ivuxolimab in advanced cancers. At the level of the whole study: The costimulatory receptor OX40 (CD134) was targeted by ivuxolimab, a fully human IgG2 agonistic monoclonal antibody. Intravenous ivuxolimab was administered to patients every 2 weeks at six dose levels: 0.01, 0.1, 0.3, 1.5, 3 and 10 mg/kg. Among the roughly 54 dose-escalation patients, some 20 had hepatocellular carcinoma, around 15 melanoma, 9 renal cell carcinoma and 9 head and neck cancer. In the dose-escalation cohort, 82.7% of patients were male, and the mean age was approximately 60 years, with a range of about 23 to 90. Prior anti-PD-1, anti-PD-L1 or anti-CTLA-4 therapy was permitted, and about two fifths of dose-escalation patients had received checkpoint inhibitors. Partial responses occurred in three dose-escalation patients, of whom one had hepatocellular carcinoma and two had cutaneous melanoma. The purpose of peripheral TCRbeta sequencing was to test whether ivuxolimab changed TCR sequence diversity and led to clonal T-cell expansion. The monotherapy dose-escalation portion (N ≈ 50 patients) of the phase I ivuxolimab trial is reported in the paper. What the work shows at the level of the full study, not this receptor alone: In the 0.1-3.0 mg/kg groups, partial responders were among the patients with the lowest normalized peripheral clonal expansion, particularly in CD8+ T cells. After ivuxolimab, more expanded clones were found on average in CD8+ T cells than in CD4+ T cells. Low levels of normalized T-cell clonal expansion were also seen in some nonresponding patients. At doses of 0.1 to 3.0 mg/kg, clonal expansion of both CD4+ and CD8+ blood T cells was observed from baseline to week 6. The antigen specificity of the peripheral T cells that underwent clonal expansion was not determined.

Reading the germline V gene gives CDR1 ENHRY and CDR2 SYGVKD. The CDR3, cysteine through phenylalanine, is 13 amino acids long. This entry keeps only the CDR3 DNA: 39 bases, framed from base 1. V and J lose 1 base and 2 bases, and a span of 5 bases separates them. The TCR comes from an adult with an advanced solid tumor such as melanoma, head and neck, liver or kidney cancer. The sequence links TRBV10-3 to TRBJ1-2; no D segment can be confidently identified. Sequencing used CD4+ or CD8+ T cells sorted from blood, obtained in a trial of the OX40 agonist ivuxolimab. CDR3 reads: CAISEFPNYGYTF. The DNA sequence is TGTGCCATCAGTGAGTTCCCGAACTATGGCTACACCTTC.